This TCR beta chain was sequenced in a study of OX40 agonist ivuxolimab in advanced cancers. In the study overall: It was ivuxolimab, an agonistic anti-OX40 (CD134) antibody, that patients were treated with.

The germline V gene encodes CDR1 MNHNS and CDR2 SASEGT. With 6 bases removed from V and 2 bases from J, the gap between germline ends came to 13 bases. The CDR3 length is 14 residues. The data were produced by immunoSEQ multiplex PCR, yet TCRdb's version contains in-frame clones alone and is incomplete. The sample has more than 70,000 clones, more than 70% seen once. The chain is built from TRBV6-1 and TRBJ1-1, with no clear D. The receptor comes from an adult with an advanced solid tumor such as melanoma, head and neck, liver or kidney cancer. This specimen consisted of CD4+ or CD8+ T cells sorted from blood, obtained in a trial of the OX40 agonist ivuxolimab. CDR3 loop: CASRARTENTEAFF. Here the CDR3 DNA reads TGTGCCAGCAGGGCCAGGACTGAAAACACTGAAGCTTTCTTT.